Shown below are 14 T cell receptor beta chains from a single sample sequenced in a study of T-cell reconstitution after alpha-beta-depleted transplantation in children. Library preparation (for TCRbeta) was performed with unique molecular identifiers. One entry per CDR3 protein, called by TCRdb with MiXCR from the PCR reads. The sample holds 300,000 or so distinct CDR3 sequences; more than 20% are singletons and the top ten take 11%. The sample here was PBMCs, mostly from graft donor cells, taken 180 days after TCRalphabeta/CD19-depleted stem cell transplant. Source of these receptors: a male patient younger than 18 who had a stem cell transplant for acute lymphoblastic leukemia, so the T cells may come from the graft donor.

This clonotype was recorded once. The genes are TRBV10-3 and TRBJ1-5; perhaps TRBD1 as D (6 bases). The V and J ends lost 7 bases and 3 bases respectively, with 10 bases between them. The CDR3 is made up of 13 amino acids. CDR1 ENHRY and CDR2 SYGVKD come from the germline V gene. The CDR3 coding sequence is TGTGCCATCAAGGGGGGATTCAATCAGCCCCAGCATTTT. Protein product: CAIKGGFNQPQHF.

This clonotype was seen a few times. The chain couples TRBV9 to TRBJ2-7, with D hard to call. This CDR3 is 14 amino acids long. In germline, CDR1 is SGDLS, CDR2 YYNGEE. Trimming shortened V by 0 bases and J by 4 bases, and 11 bases separated the two germline ends. CDR3 nucleotide sequence: TGTGCCAGCAGCGTAGAGGAGTGGATTTACGAGCAGTACTTC. It encodes CASSVEEWIYEQYF.

The chain combines TRBV28 with TRBJ2-5; D gene ambiguous. CDR1 is MDHEN and CDR2 is SYDVKM in the germline V gene. V lost 6 bases to trimming and J lost 4 bases, with 18 bases between them. The CDR3 consists of 15 residues. The CDR3 DNA reads TGTGCCAGCAGCCTCGTAATGGGGTTAGGAGAGACCCAGTACTTC. Encoded protein: CASSLVMGLGETQYF. The complete variable domain, with remaining parts taken from reference TRBV28 and TRBJ2-5, reads DVKVTQSSRYLVKRTGEKVFLECVQDMDHENMFWYRQDPGLGLRLIYFSYDVKMKEKGDIPEGYSVSREKKERFSLILESASTNQTSMYLCASSLVMGLGETQYFGPGTRLLVL.

CDR3 DNA: TGTGCCAGTAGTTGGCTAGCGATTGGTGAGCAGTTCTTC. Amino acids: CASSWLAIGEQFF. The chain couples TRBV19 to TRBJ2-1, with D maybe TRBD2 (6 bases). CDR1 LNHDA and CDR2 SQIVND come from the germline V gene (reference sequence). The CDR3 totals 13 residues. V was trimmed by 5 bases and J by 9 bases, leaving 14 bases between them.

This clonotype was seen only a few times. The J gene is TRBJ1-1, the V gene TRBV7-8; D is unresolved. This CDR3 has 15 residues. The V end lost 1 base, the J end lost 5 bases, and 14 bases lay between the germline ends. Germline values: CDR1 SGHVS, CDR2 FQNEAQ. The CDR3: CASSLGVQENTEAFF. The CDR3 region has the DNA TGTGCCAGCAGCTTAGGCGTCCAGGAGAATACTGAAGCTTTCTTT.

This chain connects TRBV5-1 to TRBJ2-5; D ambiguous. Trimming removed 2 bases from V and 0 bases from J, with 14 bases in between. Germline V lookup: CDR1 SGHRS, CDR2 YFSETQ. This CDR3 has 16 residues. For the CDR3, the DNA is TGCGCCAGCAGCTTAAGACTCATCCGGTACCAAGAGACCCAGTACTTC. It codes for CASSLRLIRYQETQYF. The full variable domain, its missing parts supplied by reference TRBV5-1 and TRBJ2-5, is KAGVTQTPRYLIKTRGQQVTLSCSPISGHRSVSWYQQTPGQGLQFLFEYFSETQRNKGNFPGRFSGRQFSNSRSEMNVSTLELGDSALYLCASSLRLIRYQETQYFGPGTRLLVL.

The chain uses TRBV5-5 and TRBJ2-2; 14 nucleotides align to TRBD2. CDR1 is SGHKS, CDR2 YYEKEE, per germline (reference sequence). This CDR3 is 18 amino acids long. After removal of 6 bases from V and 7 bases from J, the junction contained 14 bases not matched to a gene. CDR3 protein: CASTLGTSGSWENGELFF. The CDR3 DNA is TGTGCCAGCACCCTCGGGACTAGCGGGAGCTGGGAAAACGGGGAGCTGTTTTTT.

The chain joins TRBV27 to TRBJ2-1; D call uncertain. The CDR3 contains 15 residues. V was shortened by 6 bases and J by 2 bases, with 14 bases between the two germline ends. Per germline, CDR1 MNHEY and CDR2 SMNVEV (reference sequence). The CDR3 loop is CASSSFVQPYNEQFF. CDR3 nucleotides: TGTGCCAGCAGCTCCTTCGTCCAGCCCTACAATGAGCAGTTCTTC.

This clonotype was seen a handful of times. The rearrangement joins TRBV5-1 to TRBJ2-1, with 12 bases aligning to TRBD2. The CDR3 loop spans 14 amino acids. Germline loops: CDR1 SGHRS, CDR2 YFSETQ. The junction had 2 bases not matched to a gene; V was cut back by 4 bases and J by 6 bases. CDR3 sequence: CASSPTSGSNEQFF. The CDR3 coding sequence is TGCGCCAGCAGCCCGACTAGCGGGAGCAATGAGCAGTTCTTC.

The gene calls are TRBV9 and TRBJ2-1; 9 bases are a match to TRBD1. V shed 4 bases, J shed 3 bases, and the junction held 5 bases outside the gene matches. This CDR3 comprises 15 residues. Germline-derived CDR1 and CDR2 are SGDLS and YYNGEE. DNA for the CDR3: TGTGCCAGCAGCCCAACAGGGGGCGGCTACAATGAGCAGTTCTTC. Translating gives CASSPTGGGYNEQFF.

V is TRBV11-3 and J is TRBJ2-7; perhaps TRBD2 as D (6 bases). The germline V and J ends were trimmed by 3 bases and 5 bases, with 8 bases remaining between them. CDR3 length equals 12 residues. Germline values: CDR1 SGHNT, CDR2 YENEEA. CDR3 region: CASSFGTHEQYF. In nucleotides, the CDR3 is TGTGCCAGCAGCTTCGGGACTCACGAGCAGTACTTC. Full variable domain (outside the CDR3, taken from reference TRBV11-3 and TRBJ2-7): EAGVVQSPRYKIIEKKQPVAFWCNPISGHNTLYWYLQNLGQGPELLIRYENEEAVDDSQLPKDRFSAERLKGVDSTLKIQPAELGDSAVYLCASSFGTHEQYFGPGTRLTVT.

This clonotype was observed a handful of times. This chain joins TRBV27 and TRBJ2-2; TRBD2 matches 10 bases. Trimming removed 5 bases from V and 4 bases from J; junction bases left unmatched: 13. This CDR3 is built from 18 residues. CDR1 and CDR2 (germline): MNHEY, SMNVEV (reference sequence). Here the CDR3 reads CASSPLTGLAGVTGELFF. The CDR3 DNA sequence: TGTGCCAGCAGTCCCCTAACGGGCCTAGCGGGAGTCACCGGGGAGCTGTTTTTT.

The chain employs TRBV7-8 and TRBJ1-1; D is undetermined. Looked up from germline, CDR1 is SGHVS and CDR2 is FQNEAQ. The CDR3 runs to 11 residues. Trimming pared 5 bases from V and 4 bases from J, leaving 5 bases between. Here the CDR3 DNA reads TGTGCCAGCAGCCAGGCCACTGAAGCTTTCTTT. Its protein is CASSQATEAFF.

V is TRBV18 and J is TRBJ2-4; TRBD2 matches 8 bases. This CDR3 is 16 amino acids long. The germline V gene encodes CDR1 KGHSH and CDR2 LQKENI. With V trimmed by 5 bases and J by 1 base, 7 bases remained unmatched. The CDR3 spells CASSNLLAGAKNIQYF. The CDR3 nucleotides read TGTGCCAGCTCAAACCTTTTAGCGGGGGCCAAAAACATTCAGTACTTC.